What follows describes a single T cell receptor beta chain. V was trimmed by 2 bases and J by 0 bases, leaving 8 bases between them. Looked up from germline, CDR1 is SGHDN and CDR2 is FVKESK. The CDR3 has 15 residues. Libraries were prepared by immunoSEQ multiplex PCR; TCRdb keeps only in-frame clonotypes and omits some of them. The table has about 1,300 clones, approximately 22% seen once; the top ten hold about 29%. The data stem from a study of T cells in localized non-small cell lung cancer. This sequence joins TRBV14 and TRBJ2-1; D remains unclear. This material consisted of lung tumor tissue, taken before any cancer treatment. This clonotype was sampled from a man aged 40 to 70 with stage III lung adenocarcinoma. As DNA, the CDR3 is TGTGCCAGCAGCCAACTAGAGAGCTCCTACAATGAGCAGTTCTTC. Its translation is CASSQLESSYNEQFF. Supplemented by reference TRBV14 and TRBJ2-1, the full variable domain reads EAGVTQFPSHSVIEKGQTVTLRCDPISGHDNLYWYRRVMGKEIKFLLHFVKESKQDESGMPNNRFLAERTGGTYSTLKVQPAELEDSGVYFCASSQLESSYNEQFFGPGTRLTVL.